This note documents a single T cell receptor beta chain sequence. The antigen is unknown. CDR3 length equals 12 residues. The germline gives CDR1 MNHEY, CDR2 SVGAGI. Deletions cut 6 bases from V and 5 bases from J, with 11 bases between. A universal primer site and UMIs were added as TCR cDNA was made by 5'RACE template switching. TCRdb ran MiXCR on the 5' RACE reads and lists one entry per CDR3 protein. The sample has 120,000 or so distinct CDR3 sequences; roughly 10% are singletons. The data originate from a study of T cells after yellow fever vaccination. General observations from the study: Though weaker, the secondary response peaked faster, on day 5 versus 15. At under 98% for CD4 and just over 85% for CD8, most primary-vaccination clones showed up again after the booster.

The specimen comprised CD8+ T cells sorted from PBMCs, sampled on the day of the yellow fever booster vaccination. This receptor was obtained from a young man who received the YFV17D yellow fever vaccine. The gene calls are TRBV6-5 and TRBJ2-7; the D gene is possibly TRBD2 (7 bases). The CDR3 nucleotides are TGTGCCAGCAGAGGGGGGGTCCACGAGCAGTACTTC. As protein: CASRGGVHEQYF.